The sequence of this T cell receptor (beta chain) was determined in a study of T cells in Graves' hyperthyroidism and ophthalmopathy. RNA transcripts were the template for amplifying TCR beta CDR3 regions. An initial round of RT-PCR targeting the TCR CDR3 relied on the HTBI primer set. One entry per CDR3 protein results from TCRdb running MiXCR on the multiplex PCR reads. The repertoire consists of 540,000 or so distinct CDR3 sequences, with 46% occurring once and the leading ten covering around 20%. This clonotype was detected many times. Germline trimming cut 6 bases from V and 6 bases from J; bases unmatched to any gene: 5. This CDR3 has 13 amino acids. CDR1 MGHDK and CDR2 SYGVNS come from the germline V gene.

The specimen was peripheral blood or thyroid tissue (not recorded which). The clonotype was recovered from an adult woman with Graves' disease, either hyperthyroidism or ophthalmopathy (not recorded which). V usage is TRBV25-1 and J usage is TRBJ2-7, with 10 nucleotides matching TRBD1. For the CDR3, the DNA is TGTGCCAGCAGGGGGGACAGGGGTTCCGAGCAGTACTTC. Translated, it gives CASRGDRGSEQYF.